This entry lists 30 T cell receptor beta chains sequenced from one sample in a study of T-cell reconstitution after alpha-beta-depleted transplantation in children. Library preparation (for TCRbeta) was performed with unique molecular identifiers. TCRdb reprocessed the PCR reads via MiXCR and lists one record per CDR3 protein. The sample lists a few hundred thousand distinct CDR3 sequences; 43% were seen once. Specimen: PBMCs, collected before TCRalphabeta/CD19-depleted stem cell transplant. The receptors stem from a girl aged 2 to 9 with aplastic anemia, due to receive a stem cell transplant.

In its sample, this clonotype was seen many times. The DNA for the CDR3 is TGCGCCAGCAGCCAAGATTTCGCCGCCGAGAGTGTGTTTTTT. It specifies CASSQDFAAESVFF. The chain carries TRBV4-1 and TRBJ1-4, with D hard to call. Trimming took off 0 bases at V and 15 bases at J, with 17 bases between the two ends. Germline V CDR1 and CDR2: MGHRA, YSYEKL. The CDR3 length is 14 residues.

In this sample, this clonotype turned up many times. The chain uses TRBV4-3 and TRBJ1-5; a possible D gene is TRBD1 (5 bases). The germline V and J ends were trimmed by 0 bases and 4 bases, with 10 bases remaining between them. The CDR3 spans 15 residues. Germline V gene lookup returns CDR1 LGHNA and CDR2 YSLEER. The CDR3 protein is CASSQDQGGNQPQHF. In DNA, the CDR3 is TGCGCCAGCAGCCAAGACCAGGGAGGTAATCAGCCCCAGCATTTT.

The chain carries TRBV4-1 and TRBJ1-4; no clear D. Trimming took 0 bases from V and 7 from J, leaving 12 bases between them. CDR1 MGHRA and CDR2 YSYEKL come from the germline V gene. The CDR3 runs to 15 residues. CDR3 sequence: CASSQDSGKGEKLFF. The CDR3 region has the DNA TGCGCCAGCAGCCAAGACTCCGGGAAGGGTGAAAAACTGTTTTTT.

V is TRBV13 and J is TRBJ2-1; D might be TRBD2 (7 bases). Trimming stripped 5 bases from V and 9 bases from J, with 20 bases between. The CDR3 has 15 residues. CDR1 is PRHDT, CDR2 FYEKMQ, per germline (reference sequence). CDR3 sequence reads: CASSVYEGGYAEQFF. DNA for the CDR3: TGTGCCAGCAGCGTCTACGAGGGGGGGTACGCTGAGCAGTTCTTC.

The V gene is TRBV6-1, the J gene TRBJ2-7; no clear D gene. The germline V gene has CDR1 MNHNS and CDR2 SASEGT. The V end lost 8 bases, the J end lost 2 bases, and 13 bases lay between the germline ends. This CDR3 region has 13 residues. The CDR3 sequence: CASSAGNAYEQYF. The CDR3 nucleotides are TGTGCCAGCTCGGCAGGCAATGCCTACGAGCAGTACTTC.

The V call is TRBV5-5, the J call TRBJ2-7; 9 bases line up with TRBD1. The germline gives CDR1 SGHKS, CDR2 YYEKEE (reference sequence). J was trimmed by 5 bases and V by 0 bases; bases with no gene match: 6. The CDR3 is made up of 15 amino acids. The CDR3 nucleotides are TGTGCCAGCAGCTTGGGGGACAGGGCCGACCACGAGCAGTACTTC. This encodes CASSLGDRADHEQYF.

This clonotype came up once. The chain carries TRBV12-3 or TRBV12-4 and TRBJ2-1; D remains ambiguous. The CDR3 totals 12 residues. The V and J ends lost 3 bases and 6 bases respectively, with 6 bases between them. This CDR3 is CASSFLINEQFF. CDR3 sequence (DNA): TGTGCCAGCAGTTTCTTAATCAATGAGCAGTTCTTC.

Concerning this clonotype: Because it lacks the conserved phenylalanine or tryptophan at the end, this CDR3 is likely a read error. The DNA is left out, because the CDR3 cannot be placed on it with certainty; the CDR3 is given as TCRdb lists it. The V call is TRBV21-1, the J call TRBJ2-7; TRBD1 reflects the table's D call only, with no check against the DNA. TRBV21-1 is annotated as a pseudogene. The CDR3 length equals 8 residues, ends included. CDR3 in amino acids: CASTQPPI.

This clonotype has just one count. This chain links TRBV20-1 with TRBJ2-5; D is perhaps TRBD1 (6 bases). Germline V gene lookup returns CDR1 DFQATT and CDR2 SNEGSKA (reference sequence). Trimming took 3 bases from V and 5 from J, leaving 16 bases between them. The CDR3 covers 14 residues. The CDR3 reads CSASPPTGMETQYF. The CDR3 nucleotides are TGCAGTGCTAGCCCACCTACAGGGATGGAGACCCAGTACTTC.

The gene calls are TRBV3-1 and TRBJ2-7; the D is unclear. V lost 0 bases and J 3 bases, leaving 6 bases between the germline ends. This CDR3 has 13 residues. Germline CDR1 and CDR2: LGHDT and YNNKEL (reference sequence). As DNA, the CDR3 is TGTGCCAGCAGCCAAGAGTTGGGCTACGAGCAGTACTTC. Translation gives CASSQELGYEQYF.

This clonotype was counted a few times. The CDR3 DNA reads TGTGCCAGCAGCCGTCCTAGCGGGGGGACCGGGGAGCTGTTTTTT. Its protein product is CASSRPSGGTGELFF. V and J are TRBV5-4 and TRBJ2-2, with TRBD2 matching over 11 bases. The junction had 4 bases not matched to a gene; V was cut back by 4 bases and J by 5 bases. Germline CDR1 is SGHNT and CDR2 is YYREEE (reference sequence). The CDR3 contains 15 residues.

This clonotype was counted many times. The chain carries TRBV12-3 or TRBV12-4 and TRBJ2-1; D is tentatively TRBD1 or TRBD2 (5 bases each). This CDR3 is 15 amino acids long. Trimming took 2 bases from V and 5 from J, leaving 13 bases between them. Written as DNA, the CDR3 is TGTGCCAGCAGTTTAAGAGGGCAAGGGGACAATGAGCAGTTCTTC. Its translation: CASSLRGQGDNEQFF.

The genes are TRBV24-1 and TRBJ1-2, with D possibly TRBD1 on 5 matching bases. Trimming pared 3 bases from V and 2 bases from J, leaving 12 bases between. CDR3 length: 15 amino acids. Germline lookup yields CDR1 KGHDR and CDR2 SFDVKD. The CDR3 DNA reads as TGTGCCACCAGTGATCCCCTCGGGACCAACTATGGCTACACCTTC. Protein product: CATSDPLGTNYGYTF.

This clonotype was counted ten times or more. V is TRBV15 and J is TRBJ1-5; no definite D call. Germline CDR1 and CDR2: LNHNV and YYDKDF (reference sequence). V lost 0 bases and J 11 bases, leaving 14 bases between the germline ends. The CDR3 is made up of 14 amino acids. The CDR3 here is CATSRDIGRQAQHF. CDR3 DNA sequence: TGTGCCACCAGCAGAGATATTGGAAGGCAGGCCCAGCATTTT. The variable domain in full, completed from reference TRBV15 and TRBJ1-5, reads DAMVIQNPRYQVTQFGKPVTLSCSQTLNHNVMYWYQQKSSQAPKLLFHYYDKDFNNEADTPDNFQSRRPNTSFCFLDIRSPGLGDTAMYLCATSRDIGRQAQHFGDGTRLSIL.

The rearrangement joins TRBV11-2 to TRBJ2-5, with 11 bases that match TRBD1. The V gene's germline CDR1 is SGHAT and CDR2 FQNNGV. V shed 5 bases, J shed 5 bases, and the junction held 4 bases outside the gene matches. The CDR3 covers 14 residues. For the CDR3, the DNA is TGTGCCAGCAGCCGGACAGGGGGCAGGGAGACCCAGTACTTC. This codes for CASSRTGGRETQYF.

This clonotype was picked up one time. The chain is built from TRBV7-9 and TRBJ2-2, with no clear D. CDR1 SEHNR and CDR2 FQNEAQ come from the germline V gene (reference sequence). The CDR3 loop spans 15 amino acids. V was cut by 3 bases and J by 3 bases, with 11 bases left in between. The CDR3 reads CASSFFSEHTGELFF. The CDR3 coding sequence is TGTGCCAGCAGCTTTTTTTCTGAACACACCGGGGAGCTGTTTTTT.

The chain links TRBV20-1 to TRBJ1-3; TRBD1 matches 7 bases. This CDR3 spans 14 amino acids. The germline V gene encodes CDR1 DFQATT and CDR2 SNEGSKA (reference sequence). Trimming cost V 3 bases and J 4 bases; bases outside gene matches: 6. The CDR3 DNA reads as TGCAGTGCTAGTCCCGGGACAGCAGGAAACACCATATATTTT. As protein: CSASPGTAGNTIYF.

This chain joins TRBV24-1 and TRBJ2-2; TRBD1 matches at 8 bases. Trimming removed 7 bases from V and 5 bases from J; junction bases left unmatched: 8. This CDR3 has 15 amino acids. Germline-derived CDR1 and CDR2 are KGHDR and SFDVKD. CDR3 nucleotide sequence: TGTGCCACCAGACCAGGGGGCGAGGGTACCGGGGAGCTGTTTTTT. It encodes CATRPGGEGTGELFF.

This clonotype was found a few times. The chain is built from TRBV7-2 and TRBJ2-1; D remains unclear. V was trimmed by 1 base and J by 9 bases, leaving 13 bases between them. CDR1 and CDR2 from the germline V gene are SGHTA and FQGNSA. The length of the CDR3 is 14 residues. The CDR3 DNA sequence: TGTGCCAGCAGCTTAGTGGGTAGTGGCGGTGAGCAGTTCTTC. It translates to CASSLVGSGGEQFF.

This clonotype was seen ten or more times. The V call is TRBV11-2, the J call TRBJ2-4, with D tentatively TRBD2 (6 bases). The CDR3 runs to 18 residues. Looked up from germline, CDR1 is SGHAT and CDR2 is FQNNGV. Deletions cut 0 bases from V and 0 bases from J, with 15 bases between. The CDR3 region is CASSLEWEDSLAKNIQYF. The CDR3 region has the DNA TGTGCCAGCAGCTTAGAGTGGGAGGACTCCTTAGCCAAAAACATTCAGTACTTC.

This clonotype turned up a few times. The gene calls are TRBV5-1 and TRBJ2-3, with D possibly TRBD1 on 5 matching bases. CDR3 length: 16 amino acids. Between the trimmed V and J ends, which lost 0 bases and 0 bases, there was a span of 11 bases. CDR1 SGHRS and CDR2 YFSETQ come from the germline V gene. The CDR3 nucleotides are TGCGCCAGCAGCTTGGCACAGGCCCGGAGCACAGATACGCAGTATTTT. Encoded protein: CASSLAQARSTDTQYF.

This clonotype was detected a few times. The chain links TRBV19 to TRBJ2-7; 9 positions agree with TRBD2. J gave up 0 bases and V 6 bases, and 9 bases lay outside the gene matches. There are 16 residues in the CDR3. Germline CDR1 and CDR2: LNHDA and SQIVND (reference sequence). CDR3 sequence: CASSRRRTSVSYEQYF. As DNA, the CDR3 is TGTGCCAGTAGCAGGAGAAGGACTAGCGTCTCCTACGAGCAGTACTTC.

This rearrangement joins TRBV12-3 or TRBV12-4 to TRBJ2-5; D is perhaps TRBD2 (5 bases). V lost 5 bases, J lost 4 bases, and 8 bases lay in between. There are 12 residues in the CDR3. The CDR3 is CASSGLTETQYF. The CDR3 coding sequence is TGTGCCAGCAGTGGACTTACAGAGACCCAGTACTTC.

V usage is TRBV20-1 and J usage is TRBJ2-6; D ambiguous. The germline V gene encodes CDR1 DFQATT and CDR2 SNEGSKA (reference sequence). This CDR3 is 15 amino acids long. The ends were cut back, 1 base at V and 0 bases at J, with 7 bases in the middle. For the CDR3, the DNA is TGCAGTGCTAGAGGATTGGCCTCTGGGGCCAACGTCCTGACTTTC. Its translation: CSARGLASGANVLTF.

The chain has TRBV28 and TRBJ2-7; D is ambiguous. Germline CDR1 and CDR2: MDHEN and SYDVKM. Trimming pared 5 bases from V and 5 bases from J, leaving 10 bases between. This CDR3 contains 12 residues. CDR3 region: CASSAELDEQYF. CDR3 DNA sequence: TGTGCCAGCAGTGCCGAATTAGACGAGCAGTACTTC.

The chain combines TRBV10-3 with TRBJ1-5; 7 nucleotides line up with TRBD1. The CDR3 has 15 amino acids. Looked up from germline, CDR1 is ENHRY and CDR2 is SYGVKD. Germline trimming cut 2 bases from V and 0 bases from J; bases unmatched to any gene: 1. The DNA for the CDR3 is TGTGCCATCAGTGAGGACAGGGATAGCAATCAGCCCCAGCATTTT. Translated, it gives CAISEDRDSNQPQHF.

The V call is TRBV6-5, the J call TRBJ2-3; TRBD2 aligns across 8 bases. This CDR3 spans 16 amino acids. Germline V CDR1 and CDR2: MNHEY, SVGAGI. The junction had 8 bases not matched to a gene; V was cut back by 0 bases and J by 6 bases. The CDR3 nucleotides are TGTGCCAGCAGTTACTCGGCCAGCGGGGGAAGGGATACGCAGTATTTT. Amino acid sequence: CASSYSASGGRDTQYF.

This clonotype has a handful of counts. The J gene is TRBJ2-7, the V gene TRBV20-1, with D maybe TRBD2 (6 bases). Trimming shortened V by 3 bases and J by 4 bases, and 7 bases separated the two germline ends. The CDR3 has 11 residues. Germline lookup yields CDR1 DFQATT and CDR2 SNEGSKA (reference sequence). The CDR3 reads CSASGTYEQYF. The DNA for the CDR3 is TGCAGTGCTAGCGGGACTTACGAGCAGTACTTC.

This clonotype occurred a few times. V is TRBV7-2 and J is TRBJ2-1; 12 nucleotides line up with TRBD2. The CDR3 is 16 amino acids. Germline V CDR1 and CDR2: SGHTA, FQGNSA. V trimming: 5 bases; J trimming: 8 bases; junction bases outside the gene matches: 10. In DNA form, the CDR3 reads TGTGCCAGCAGCATTAATGGACTAGCGGGAATCGATGAGCAGTTCTTC. It translates to CASSINGLAGIDEQFF. Together with reference TRBV7-2 and TRBJ2-1, the CDR3 gives the full variable domain: GAGVSQSPSNKVTEKGKDVELRCDPISGHTALYWYRQSLGQGLEFLIYFQGNSAPDKSGLPSDRFSAERTGGSVSTLTIQRTQQEDSAVYLCASSINGLAGIDEQFFGPGTRLTVL.

This clonotype was recorded a few times. The J gene is TRBJ2-5, the V gene TRBV9; 12 positions match TRBD2. The V gene end was trimmed by 3 bases and the J gene end by 5 bases; junction bases not matched to a gene: 5. The germline CDR1 and CDR2 sequences are SGDLS and YYNGEE. There are 15 residues in the CDR3. The CDR3, as DNA: TGTGCCAGCAGCGGACTAGCGGGAGTTGCGGAGACCCAGTACTTC. Protein: CASSGLAGVAETQYF.